A selection of T cell receptor beta chains follows, all from one sample in a study of cytomegalovirus exposure and HLA in healthy donors. TCRdb keeps only in-frame clones here, not all; method: immunoSEQ multiplex PCR. The sample consists of roughly 190,000 clones, 70% to 80% of them appearing once. What was sequenced was PBMCs. The receptors come from a woman aged 50 to 65 in good health and CMV-seronegative. Each CDR3 is given with its conserved first and last residue. The D gene is left open where the match is weak. Some rows mark clone size as missing; the rest say once, few, many or name a class of expanded clone.

v_call	clone_size	d_call	j_call	cdr3_nt	cdr3_aa
TRBV7-2	-	-	TRBJ2-5	TGTGCCAGCAGCTCCCTAGTAAAGGAGACCCAGTACTTC	CASSSLVKETQYF
TRBV28	-	-	TRBJ2-2	TGTGCCACCACCGAGTTCGGGGAGCTGTTTTTT	CATTEFGELFF
TRBV7-2	few	TRBD2	TRBJ2-7	TGTGCCAGCAGCCCAGGGGCTAGCGGGAACGAGCAGTACTTC	CASSPGASGNEQYF
TRBV5-6	-	-	TRBJ1-2	TGTGCCAGCAGCTTGGGCAGAACAGGAGCCTATGGCTACACCTTC	CASSLGRTGAYGYTF
TRBV7-9	few	TRBD1	TRBJ1-4	TGTTCCAGCAGCTTAGGCGACAGGGGGACTAATGAAAAACTGTTTTTT	CSSSLGDRGTNEKLFF
TRBV5-1	few	-	TRBJ2-7	TGCGCCAGCAGCTTGCTCACAGGTTCCTACGAGCAGTACTTC	CASSLLTGSYEQYF
TRBV7-9	-	-	TRBJ1-1	TGTGCCAGCAGCTTAATCCCCGGGGAGGCAGAAAACACTGAAGCTTTCTTT	CASSLIPGEAENTEAFF
TRBV6-5	-	TRBD1	TRBJ2-7	TGTGCCAGCAGTGCTACCGGACAGGGGTTCTACGAGCAGTACTTC	CASSATGQGFYEQYF
TRBV27	once	TRBD1	TRBJ2-1	TGTGCCAGCAGTTCCGGACAGGCCGGCACTGAGCAGTTCTTC	CASSSGQAGTEQFF
TRBV6-4	-	-	TRBJ1-4	TGTGCCAGCGCACGGGGAGAAAATGAAAAACTGTTTTTT	CASARGENEKLFF
TRBV6-6	-	-	TRBJ1-5	TGTGCCAGCAGTTTCGGGACAACCCGGAGCTATCAGCCCCAGCATTTT	CASSFGTTRSYQPQHF
TRBV5-4	-	TRBD1	TRBJ2-5	TGTGCCAGCAGCGGGACAGGTATTTCAGAGACCCAGTACTTC	CASSGTGISETQYF
TRBV6-5	-	-	TRBJ1-5	TGTGCCAGCAGCGAGGAGGGAATGCGGCAGCCCCAGCATTTT	CASSEEGMRQPQHF
TRBV29-1	once	TRBD1	TRBJ2-1	TGCAGCGTTGCACGGACAGGGACTGAGCAGTTCTTC	CSVARTGTEQFF
TRBV7-9	-	-	TRBJ1-6	TGTGCCAGCAGCCCGGTGGCGGGAGTGATGAATTCACCCCTCCACTTT	CASSPVAGVMNSPLHF
TRBV20-1	-	-	TRBJ1-1	TGCAGTGCGCCAGGGGAAACTGAAGCTTTCTTT	CSAPGETEAFF
TRBV7-6	once	TRBD2	TRBJ2-1	TGTGCCAGCAGCTTAGTTTCCGGGAGGGGCAACAATGAGCAGTTCTTC	CASSLVSGRGNNEQFF
TRBV15	-	-	TRBJ1-5	TGTGCCACCGGTCGGGGCAATCAGCCCCAGCATTTT	CATGRGNQPQHF
TRBV21-1	-	-	TRBJ2-2	TGTGCCAGCAGCCCTCCTGGTGGACACAGAAACACCGGGGAGCTGTTTTTT	CASSPPGGHRNTGELFF
TRBV5-5	-	-	TRBJ1-4	TGTGCCAGCAGCCTCGGTCGCCTCGGTGAAAAACTGTTTTTT	CASSLGRLGEKLFF
TRBV6-5	-	-	TRBJ2-2	TGTGCCAGCAGTTACACAAGCGGAGCGAACACCGGGGAGCTGTTTTTT	CASSYTSGANTGELFF
TRBV6-6	-	-	TRBJ1-1	TGTGCCAGCAGTTCAGGACTTTCAGAAGCTTTCTTT	CASSSGLSEAFF
TRBV5-1	-	TRBD1	TRBJ1-6	TGCGCCAGCAGCGCCCGACAGGGCGGATATAATCCACCCCTCCACTTT	CASSARQGGYNPPLHF
TRBV25-1	-	-	TRBJ1-6	TGTGCCAGCGTCGGGAGCTCCTATAATTCACCCCTCCACTTT	CASVGSSYNSPLHF
TRBV7-8	-	TRBD1	TRBJ1-2	TGTGCCAGCAGCTTAACGCCCCGTTACGGACAGGGCTATGGCTACACCTTC	CASSLTPRYGQGYGYTF
TRBV7-2	-	-	TRBJ1-3	TGTGCCAGCAGCTTCCGGACCCTCGGGGACACCATATATTTT	CASSFRTLGDTIYF
TRBV4-3	-	-	TRBJ1-6	TGCGCCAGCAGCCAAGCTACGGTAAATTCACCCCTCCACTTT	CASSQATVNSPLHF
TRBV19	-	-	TRBJ1-2	TGTGCCAGTAGTTCCTCGACAGGACTTAACTATGGCTACACCTTC	CASSSSTGLNYGYTF
TRBV9	few	-	TRBJ1-1	TGTGCCAGCAGCGTAGCTAGTGGGACCGGGGGTGAAGCTTTCTTT	CASSVASGTGGEAFF
TRBV5-1	-	-	TRBJ1-2	TGCGCCAGCAGCTGGGACACAGCAAACTATGGCTACACCTTC	CASSWDTANYGYTF
TRBV5-1	-	-	TRBJ2-1	TGCGCCAGCAGCTTGGATCCAGCTAGCAATGAGCAGTTCTTC	CASSLDPASNEQFF
TRBV28	-	-	TRBJ2-7	TGTGCCAGCAGCTCCTCGGGGTACTACGAGCAGTACTTC	CASSSSGYYEQYF
TRBV5-6	-	-	TRBJ2-3	TGTGCCAGCAGCTTGGCCAAGGCAGGGTCAACAGATACGCAGTATTTT	CASSLAKAGSTDTQYF
TRBV18	-	TRBD1	TRBJ1-2	TGTGCCAGCTCACCAACCACAGGGGGAGATGGCTACACCTTC	CASSPTTGGDGYTF
TRBV9	-	TRBD1	TRBJ2-2	TGTGCCAGCAGCGCCACCGGGACAGGGAACACCGGGGAGCTGTTTTTT	CASSATGTGNTGELFF
TRBV13	-	TRBD1	TRBJ1-1	TGTGCCAGCACGAGGGGGCTGAACACTGAAGCTTTCTTT	CASTRGLNTEAFF
TRBV7-9	-	TRBD1	TRBJ1-4	TGTGCCAGCAGCTTAGCGACAGGGGGACGTGAAAAACTGTTTTTT	CASSLATGGREKLFF
TRBV5-4	few	TRBD2	TRBJ2-7	TGTGCCAGCAGCTTAGCGGGAGTTGGTTACGAGCAGTACTTC	CASSLAGVGYEQYF
TRBV7-2	few	-	TRBJ1-1	TGTGCCAGCAGCTTTGACGGGGACACTGAAGCTTTCTTT	CASSFDGDTEAFF
TRBV7-2	-	-	TRBJ1-2	TGTGCCAGCAGCTTACCGGCGAGGGGCTACACCTTC	CASSLPARGYTF
TRBV5-6	-	-	TRBJ1-6	TGTGCCAGCAGCTTGAAAGGGGTAGGGAATTCACCCCTCCACTTT	CASSLKGVGNSPLHF
TRBV27	-	TRBD1	TRBJ1-5	TGTGCCAGCAGTCCGACAGGGGGCTGGGGGAATCAGCCCCAGCATTTT	CASSPTGGWGNQPQHF
TRBV18	-	TRBD1	TRBJ1-3	TGTGCCAGCTCACCACGACAGGGTGGTGGAAACACCATATATTTT	CASSPRQGGGNTIYF
TRBV7-6	once	TRBD2	TRBJ2-5	TGTGCCAGCAGCTTAAGCGGGGGGGCTCAAGAGACCCAGTACTTC	CASSLSGGAQETQYF
TRBV6-5	-	TRBD1	TRBJ2-7	TGTGCCAGCAGGTCCGGGACAGGGGGCTACGAGCAGTACTTC	CASRSGTGGYEQYF
TRBV12-5	-	-	TRBJ2-1	TGTGCTAGTGGTCCATCCCTCCGGGGGTCCTACAATGAGCAGTTCTTC	CASGPSLRGSYNEQFF
TRBV13	-	-	TRBJ1-3	TGTGCCAGCAATAAGGGGGGGGCTGGAAACACCATATATTTT	CASNKGGAGNTIYF
TRBV7-2	-	TRBD1	TRBJ1-1	TGTGCCAGCAGCATCAAGCCGGGACAGGACACTGAAGCTTTCTTT	CASSIKPGQDTEAFF
TRBV11-2	-	-	TRBJ2-7	TGTGCCAGCAGCCTAGTCCCCGGGTCCTACGAGCAGTACTTC	CASSLVPGSYEQYF
TRBV10-3	-	-	TRBJ1-1	TGTGCCATCAGTGAGACAGATACCCGCACTGAAGCTTTCTTT	CAISETDTRTEAFF
TRBV7-2	-	-	TRBJ2-7	TGTGCCAGCAGCGCCAGGCACGAGCAGTACTTC	CASSARHEQYF
TRBV5-1	-	-	TRBJ1-2	TGCGCCAGCAGCTTTGGGACATCCTATGGCTACACCTTC	CASSFGTSYGYTF
TRBV27	-	TRBD1	TRBJ1-2	TGTGCCAGCAGGGGGACAGGGGGGGGCGGAGGCTACACCTTC	CASRGTGGGGGYTF
TRBV2	-	-	TRBJ1-2	TGTGCCAGCAGTGAAAGGGGGTCTAACTATGGCTACACCTTC	CASSERGSNYGYTF
TRBV9	-	TRBD2	TRBJ2-2	TGTGCCAGCAGCCCCCGAAGGGCGGGGGGAAGTGGTACCGGGGAGCTGTTTTTT	CASSPRRAGGSGTGELFF